This entry lists 22 T cell receptor beta chains sequenced from one sample in a study of cytomegalovirus exposure and HLA in healthy donors. PCR was performed using 60 Vbeta and 13 Jbeta primers. TCRdb's table, derived via immunoSEQ multiplex PCR, lists solely in-frame clones and lacks some. The sample records over 65,000 clones, around 67% being singletons. Sequenced material: PBMCs. These TCRs come from a woman in her forties or fifties in good health and CMV-seropositive.

This clone has just one count. The chain uses TRBV6-5 and TRBJ1-5; the match to TRBD1 covers 8 bases. The CDR3 has 15 residues. CDR1 is MNHEY, CDR2 SVGAGI, per germline. Trimming took 0 bases from V and 7 from J; bases not matched to a gene: 5. The CDR3 DNA is TGTGCCAGCAGTTACTCGGGACAGGAGGAGCAGCCCCAGCATTTT. This encodes CASSYSGQEEQPQHF.

The chain uses TRBV5-4 and TRBJ1-2, with 8 bases that match TRBD1. V gave up 4 bases and J gave up 7 bases; unmatched junction bases: 6. Germline V gene sequence: CDR1 SGHNT, CDR2 YYREEE (reference sequence). The CDR3 covers 13 residues. The CDR3 here is CASSLARGLGYTF. CDR3 nucleotide sequence: TGTGCCAGCAGCCTAGCCAGGGGGCTTGGCTACACCTTC.

The DNA for the CDR3 is TGTGCCAGCAGTTACTCACAGGGGGACTATGGCTACACCTTC. This encodes CASSYSQGDYGYTF. The rearrangement links TRBV6-6 to TRBJ1-2; TRBD1 agrees at 8 bases. V lost 0 bases, J lost 3 bases, and 0 bases stayed unmatched. This CDR3 region has 14 residues. Germline V lookup: CDR1 MNHNY, CDR2 SVGAGI (reference sequence).

Here the CDR3 reads CASSPGTSGRSYEQYF. The CDR3 DNA follows: TGTGCCAGTAGTCCAGGGACTAGCGGGCGCTCCTACGAGCAGTACTTC. V and J are TRBV19 and TRBJ2-7; 12 bases match TRBD2. There are 16 residues in the CDR3. J gave up 0 bases and V 5 bases, and 5 bases lay outside the gene matches. The germline CDR1 and CDR2 sequences are LNHDA and SQIVND (reference sequence).

The chain links TRBV28 to TRBJ1-2, with D possibly being TRBD1 (6 bases). The germline CDR1 and CDR2 sequences are MDHEN and SYDVKM. The CDR3 runs 13 residues. V lost 6 bases to trimming and J lost 8 bases, with 16 bases between them. For the CDR3, the DNA is TGTGCCAGCAGACCCGGGGGGGGCCAGGGCTACACCTTC. It yields the protein CASRPGGGQGYTF.

The chain employs TRBV9 and TRBJ2-3; maybe TRBD2 (5 bases). Deletions cut 4 bases from V and 2 bases from J, with 14 bases between. Per germline, CDR1 SGDLS and CDR2 YYNGEE. CDR3 length: 15 amino acids. In nucleotides, the CDR3 is TGTGCCAGCAGCCCAAAACCGGGGAACACAGATACGCAGTATTTT. It yields the protein CASSPKPGNTDTQYF.

As for this clone: Germline and junction disagree at one end, which may indicate a read error. V is TRBV7-9 and J is TRBJ2-3, with D possibly being TRBD1 (6 bases). CDR1 SEHNR and CDR2 FQNEAQ come from the germline V gene (reference sequence). This CDR3 region has 12 residues. CDR3 loop: CSSSWTADTQYF. The CDR3 bases are TGTTCCAGCAGTTGGACAGCAGATACGCAGTATTTT.

This clone appeared once. V is TRBV28 and J is TRBJ2-1, with 8 bases aligning to TRBD1. The germline gives CDR1 MDHEN, CDR2 SYDVKM. The CDR3 contains 16 residues. V gave up 6 bases and J gave up 3 bases; unmatched junction bases: 10. CDR3 region: CASSVVNGQGYNEQFF. For the CDR3, the DNA is TGTGCCAGCAGCGTAGTAAACGGACAGGGCTACAATGAGCAGTTCTTC.

The gene calls are TRBV11-2 and TRBJ1-6; 7 bases line up with TRBD1. V gave up 5 bases and J gave up 10 bases; unmatched junction bases: 11. CDR1 is SGHAT and CDR2 is FQNNGV in the germline V gene. The CDR3 has 15 residues. The CDR3 is CASSPRTGLPSPLHF. For the CDR3, the DNA is TGTGCCAGCAGCCCGCGGACAGGTCTACCCTCACCCCTCCACTTT.

This clone was observed a single time. J is TRBJ2-7 and V is TRBV5-1; tentative D call: TRBD1 (6 bases). Per germline, CDR1 SGHRS and CDR2 YFSETQ. The ends were cut back, 3 bases at V and 1 base at J, with 8 bases in the middle. The CDR3 consists of 13 residues. The CDR3 here is CASSSQGSYEQYF. The CDR3 bases are TGCGCCAGCAGCTCCCAGGGGTCCTACGAGCAGTACTTC. The full variable domain, rest sourced from reference TRBV5-1 and TRBJ2-7, is KAGVTQTPRYLIKTRGQQVTLSCSPISGHRSVSWYQQTPGQGLQFLFEYFSETQRNKGNFPGRFSGRQFSNSRSEMNVSTLELGDSALYLCASSSQGSYEQYFGPGTRLTVT.

The rearrangement links TRBV6-5 to TRBJ2-3; 11 bases agree with TRBD2. There are 16 residues in the CDR3. Germline trimming cut 4 bases from V and 6 bases from J; bases unmatched to any gene: 9. CDR1 is MNHEY, CDR2 SVGAGI, per germline. The CDR3 DNA follows: TGTGCCAGCAGTTTCTCCGGGACTAGCGGTCCGGATACGCAGTATTTT. Protein product: CASSFSGTSGPDTQYF.

This clone was seen once. The J gene is TRBJ2-1, the V gene TRBV13; TRBD1 aligns across 8 bases. CDR3 length: 15 amino acids. With V trimmed by 4 bases and J by 0 bases, 2 bases remained unmatched. From germline, CDR1 is PRHDT and CDR2 FYEKMQ (reference sequence). The DNA of the CDR3 is TGTGCCAGCAGCTCGGGACAGGACTCCTACAATGAGCAGTTCTTC. Translating gives CASSSGQDSYNEQFF.

The genes are TRBV18 and TRBJ2-3, with 9 bases that match TRBD2. The germline CDR1 and CDR2 sequences are KGHSH and LQKENI. V was clipped by 6 bases and J by 1 base; unmatched bases: 17. This CDR3 contains 19 residues. CDR3 sequence reads: CASSTPFRRSSGGTDTQYF. CDR3 in DNA: TGTGCCAGCTCGACCCCCTTCAGGCGGTCTAGCGGGGGCACAGATACGCAGTATTTT.

CDR3 sequence (DNA): TGTGCCAGCAGTAAAGGGGGAGCCACCGGGGAGCTGTTTTTT. It translates to CASSKGGATGELFF. V gene TRBV28 combines with J gene TRBJ2-2, with a weak D call TRBD1 (6 bases). The CDR3 totals 14 residues. CDR1 is MDHEN and CDR2 is SYDVKM in the germline V gene. V lost 5 bases to trimming and J lost 4 bases, with 11 bases between them.

V is TRBV5-1 and J is TRBJ2-6; D may be TRBD2 (7 bases). From germline, CDR1 is SGHRS and CDR2 YFSETQ. This CDR3 spans 16 amino acids. V shed 0 bases and J shed 4 bases, with 11 bases lying between them. CDR3 loop: CASSLVGGAGANVLTF. The CDR3 nucleotides are TGCGCCAGCAGCTTGGTTGGGGGGGCCGGGGCCAACGTCCTGACTTTC.

J is TRBJ2-5 and V is TRBV19, with D maybe TRBD1 (5 bases). This CDR3 has 12 residues. Per the germline V gene, CDR1 is LNHDA and CDR2 is SQIVND (reference sequence). V gave up 6 bases and J gave up 2 bases, with 7 bases separating them. CDR3 sequence: CASRRGQETQYF. DNA for the CDR3: TGTGCCAGTAGAAGGGGACAAGAGACCCAGTACTTC.

V gene TRBV4-2 combines with J gene TRBJ2-7, with 8 positions matching TRBD2. CDR3 size: 16 residues. Germline V gives CDR1 LGHNA, CDR2 YNFKEQ. Losses at the gene ends were 0 bases for V and 4 bases for J; bases not matched to a gene: 8. The CDR3 reads CASSQDRASGPYEQYV. In DNA, the CDR3 is TGTGCCAGCAGCCAAGATAGGGCTAGCGGGCCGTACGAGCAGTACGTC.

The chain recombines TRBV19 with TRBJ1-6, with 10 bases matching TRBD1. The CDR3 runs to 16 residues. The V gene's germline CDR1 is LNHDA and CDR2 SQIVND (reference sequence). J was trimmed by 6 bases and V by 6 bases; bases with no gene match: 8. CDR3 in amino acids: CASSPRGTGVNSPLHF. The DNA of the CDR3 is TGTGCCAGTAGCCCTCGAGGGACAGGGGTTAATTCACCCCTCCACTTT.

This clone has only a few counts. The V call is TRBV6-4, the J call TRBJ1-2; TRBD1 might be the D (5 bases). Germline CDR1 is MRHNA and CDR2 is SNTAGT. CDR3 size: 14 residues. V dropped 5 bases and J dropped 7 bases, with 17 bases sitting between them. CDR3 sequence reads: CASSWSGGNGGYTF. The CDR3 DNA reads TGTGCCAGCAGTTGGTCCGGGGGGAACGGTGGCTACACCTTC.

The rearrangement joins TRBV2 to TRBJ1-3; possibly TRBD1 for D (5 bases). Per the germline V gene, CDR1 is SNHLY and CDR2 is FYNNEI. Deletions cut 1 base from V and 8 bases from J, with 9 bases between. This CDR3 spans 13 amino acids. DNA for the CDR3: TGTGCCAGCAGTGAAGATTGGGGGGACACCATATATTTT. Amino acid sequence: CASSEDWGDTIYF.

The rearrangement links TRBV7-3 to TRBJ1-6, with D unresolved. Germline loops: CDR1 SGHTA, CDR2 FQGTGA. The V and J ends lost 2 bases and 8 bases respectively, with 10 bases between them. This CDR3 is 14 amino acids long. CDR3 in amino acids: CASSLRLRDSPLHF. DNA for the CDR3: TGTGCCAGCAGCTTACGGCTCCGGGATTCACCCCTCCACTTT.

This clone was seen only a few times. The chain has TRBV2 and TRBJ1-6, with unresolved D. Germline assignment: CDR1 SNHLY and CDR2 FYNNEI. V lost 1 base, J lost 7 bases, and 11 bases lay in between. This CDR3 has 15 amino acids. The CDR3 DNA is TGTGCCAGCAGTGAAGACCAGATTACGAATTCACCCCTCCACTTT. Amino acids: CASSEDQITNSPLHF.